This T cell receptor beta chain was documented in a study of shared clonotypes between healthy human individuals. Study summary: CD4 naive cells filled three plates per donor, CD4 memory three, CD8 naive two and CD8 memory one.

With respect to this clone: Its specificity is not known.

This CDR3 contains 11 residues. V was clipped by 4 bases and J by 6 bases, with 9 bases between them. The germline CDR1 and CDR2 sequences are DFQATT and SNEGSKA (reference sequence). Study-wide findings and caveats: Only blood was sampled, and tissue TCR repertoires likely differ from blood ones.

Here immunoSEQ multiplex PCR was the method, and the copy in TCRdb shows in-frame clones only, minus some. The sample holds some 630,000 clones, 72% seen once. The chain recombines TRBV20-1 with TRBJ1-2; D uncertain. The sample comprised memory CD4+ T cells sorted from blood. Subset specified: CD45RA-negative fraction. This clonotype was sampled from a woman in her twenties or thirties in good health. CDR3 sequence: CSATITDGYTF. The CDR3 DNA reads TGCAGTGCTACTATAACAGATGGCTACACCTTC.